Here is one TCR beta chain with its context. The count of this clone is one. Its antigen is currently not known. No much larger clonotype is one base removed from it; base qualities were not supplied. This sample is drawn from a study of cytomegalovirus exposure and HLA in healthy donors (dated 2017 in TCRdb). Looking at the study overall: According to an earlier analysis of a few hundred of the donors, about 179 million T cells yielded roughly 110 million unique TCR beta sequences and about 300 Gb of sequence data. Approximately 300 gigabases of sequencing data and approximately 91 million unique TCR sequences made up an early release that covered some 640 HLA-typed donors. The genetic ancestry cluster associated with self-reported Caucasian donors included over 65% of the roughly 400 genotyped donors. The study used immunosequencing to profile the T cell repertoires of approximately 650 subjects and linked those repertoires to cytomegalovirus serostatus. The aim of the study was to test whether cataloging public T cell receptors could identify signatures of past pathogen exposure. The later analysis used no new phenotypic data to find candidate immune exposures, relying instead on TCR beta sequences and their occurrence across donors. A later analysis re-examined previously published TCR beta repertoires from roughly 720 donors and added high-resolution HLA genotyping to investigate patterns of TCR occurrence. A later genetic analysis used genome-wide SNP genotypes for about 65% of the roughly 700 donors, treating that subset as a discovery cohort. To decide whether each TCR beta V gene segment behaved as functional or pseudogenic, an earlier analysis of several hundred of the donors relied on high-throughput TCR beta sequencing. Every discovery cohort repertoire had been produced on one sequencing platform. Because of strong linkage in the cohort, five DR-DQ haplotypes were treated as single units for association and clustering. The study combined high-throughput TCR immunosequencing, statistical association of individual TCRs with disease status, and machine learning to predict cytomegalovirus infection status. Across some 400 genotyped donors of the cohort, an average of about 250,000 unique TCR beta nucleotide sequences per donor were sequenced, and roughly 20% of those sequences were non-productive. Both class I and class II loci were covered by HLA typing, at four-digit resolution. The number of donors typed differed by locus, with 629-630 for A, B, C, DRB1 and DQB1, approximately 500 for DQA1, approximately 570 for DPA1, and around 430 for DPB1. A separate validation cohort of 90 to 150 different subjects was used in addition to the roughly 700-subject first cohort. Donor age, sex, ethnicity and CMV serostatus were collected together with the repertoire data. Study-wide findings and limitations: In a later analysis, the rate of TCR association differed among HLA loci, with DRB1 alleles having the most associated TCRs and HLA-C alleles having the fewest. A later genetic analysis reported fewer N-insertions in productive TCRs among donors in an Asian-associated ancestry cluster than the roughly 640-donor mean. Because the 87-base-pair reads could not distinguish some IMGT-functional V segments, including TRBV6-2 and TRBV6-3, those segments were excluded. In vitro tests confirmed that three of the cytomegalovirus-associated TCR beta chains recognize cytomegalovirus antigens. An association between a missense DCLRE1C variant and V-gene and J-gene trimming of TCR beta chains was found in a later genetic analysis and replicated in an independent cohort. Sequencing depth was assumed to be roughly uniform across donors in the presence/absence analyses, though that assumption may not hold. CMV serostatus was the only immune exposure information available for the cohort. Because counts were too low, roughly 17 rarely observed V segments, including chromosome 9 orphons, were left out of the earlier analysis of some 640 of the donors. Strong co-occurrence of HLA alleles, especially DR and DQ, made assigning TCR associations to individual alleles difficult. The classifier was reported to diagnose cytomegalovirus status with high specificity and sensitivity in both the original cohort and the validation cohort. A further reported finding was that TCR beta sequences accurately predicted the HLA-A and HLA-B alleles for most subjects in the first cohort. The study listed 164 TCR beta chains as associated with cytomegalovirus. Correlated functional status among segregating V segments might be attributable to linkage disequilibrium, but an unknown experimental factor could not be ruled out. In this cohort, only TCR beta chains were sequenced, and detectable features were limited by the absence of alpha or paired-chain data. In a later analysis, most CMV-associated TCR beta chains were found to appear HLA-restricted, with HLA associations seemingly driven largely by CMV exposure. Because HLA typing was unavailable for some donors at each locus, only the typed subset was used in association tests. According to a later analysis, parvovirus B19, influenza, CMV and Epstein-Barr virus appeared linked to several top co-occurrence clusters. Most TCR sequences were seen in very few donors, while some public TCRs were found in many individuals. A cluster of highly shared sequence variants was judged likely to be a technical artifact of the sequencing pipeline. According to the authors, the approach could potentially be generalized to other disease states and immunological phenotypes. In a later analysis, HLA-associated TCR beta chains were found to be more clonally expanded and to have lower generation probabilities than equally common non-associated chains. A later analysis associated 15,000 or so TCR beta sequences with specific HLA alleles at a false discovery rate of 0.05. An earlier analysis of several hundred of the donors showed that most TCR beta V segments appeared in productive rearrangements either about 87% or about 30% of the time, which broadly matched IMGT annotations.

In the germline V gene, CDR1 corresponds to ENHRY and CDR2 to SYGVKD. The CDR3 contains 14 residues, cysteine and phenylalanine counted. Just the 42-base CDR3 DNA is kept, in frame starting at base 1. Trimming takes 6 bases off V and 0 bases off J; junction bases not matched to a gene: 4. Libraries were constructed by the immunoSEQ multiplex PCR assay. For the multiplex PCR, a mixture combining 60 forward primers for TCR Vbeta segments and 13 reverse primers for TCR Jbeta segments was used. A multiplex PCR assay on genomic DNA amplified the CDR3 region of rearranged TCR beta genes. On the Illumina HiSeq System, the amplified TCR beta libraries were sequenced as 87-base-pair reads. Turning to the authors' computational methods: A later analysis counted some 80 million unique TCR beta chains across the 666 repertoires, and roughly 11 million of these chains were shared by at least two donors. Raw reads were error-corrected and collapsed into unique sequences with a nearest-neighbor algorithm that merged closely related sequences to remove PCR and sequencing errors. Alignment of CDR3 sequences to IMGT reference sequences was used to assign V, D and J gene segments. For a sequence to be retained, a match of at least six nucleotides was required to both a V gene segment and a J gene segment. Rearrangements were called productive when the CDR3 lacked stop codons and stayed in frame with V and J; all others were non-productive. Following IMGT convention, CDR3 was defined as the stretch from the second conserved V-encoded cysteine up to the conserved J-encoded phenylalanine. The earlier analysis of fewer than 750 of the donors excluded sequences that lacked an unambiguous match to a single V gene segment. An earlier analysis of roughly 590 of the donors called V segments functional above 56.7% productive rearrangements and segregating when the between-donor standard deviation exceeded 5%. To diagnose cytomegalovirus status from the catalog of TCR beta chain sequences, a statistical classification framework was built. In a later analysis, V and J genes were assigned by comparing TCR nucleotide sequences against IMGT/GENE-DB human TR gene sequences. In a later analysis, CDR3 sequences and most-parsimonious VDJ recombination scenarios were assigned using the TCRdist pipeline. In a later analysis, each TCR beta chain was defined by its CDR3 amino acid sequence together with its V-gene family, and reads lacking a unique V-gene family were excluded. A later analysis removed roughly 590 highly shared, low-generation-probability nucleotide sequences to deal with suspected cross-contamination and a sequencing artifact. In a later analysis, a clonal expansion index for each public chain was calculated from normalized within-repertoire ranks of inferred template counts. In a later analysis, generation probabilities were computed with a VDJ recombination model fitted to out-of-frame rearrangements, and the resulting probabilities were checked against IGoR. Hypergeometric tests were used in a later analysis to score TCR-TCR, TCR-HLA and TCR-CMV co-occurrence, with a repertoire-size bias correction applied to the TCR pairs. A later analysis estimated false discovery rates by permuting HLA or CMV assignments 20 times. In a later analysis, co-occurring TCRs were grouped using DBSCAN, with TCRdist sequence similarity added in when clustering inside HLA-allele-positive subsets. Repertoires with fewer than 30,000 or more than 120,000 public chains, plus five repertoires with anomalous nucleotide sharing, were excluded from co-occurrence clustering. The source is immuneACCESS, and TCRdb retained only in-frame sequences with V and J called. Part of the clones is not carried over; for the studies checked, unresolved V genes explain less than half of this, and the remainder is unexplained. The V and J calls and clone size are taken from that table; D and trimming were inferred from the DNA. Present in this sample are about 70,000 clones, roughly two thirds of which were seen just once. The ten largest make up 2.8% of the sample.

The cohort consisted of some 670 healthy bone marrow donors. Cohort members were all nominally healthy when sampled, although unrecorded immune exposures were likely present. The donor was CMV seronegative and belonged to the group of 350 or so seronegative cohort members. A peripheral blood sample was collected from each donor, and TCR beta sequencing was performed on peripheral blood mononuclear cells. Genomic DNA extraction from the blood cell samples was performed with the Qiagen DNeasy Blood Extraction Kit. Sequences were obtained from PBMCs. This chain is built from TRBV10-3 and TRBJ1-2; 7 bases in between match TRBD1. The receptor's source is a man younger than 45 in good health and CMV-seronegative. The sequence in DNA is TGTGCCATCAGCTCAGGGGGGACTAACTATGGCTACACCTTC. It is translated as CAISSGGTNYGYTF.